This T cell receptor beta chain was identified in a study of Ad26.COV2.S vaccination and SARS-CoV-2 variants. For the study at large: Donor was one of the participants in the Ad26.COV2.S arm of the COV1001 trial. Study results and limitations: Analyses of TCR breadth and depth may have underestimated total T cell responses.

Treatment denoted: some 19 received Ad26.COV2.S at low or high dose, single or two shots; 5 received placebo; per-sample allocation not given. The samples were gathered on day 63 after the first injection of vaccine or placebo. The CDR3 totals 14 residues. V was trimmed by 7 bases and J by 3 bases, leaving 15 bases between them. Germline V gene sequence: CDR1 LGHDT, CDR2 YNNKEL (reference sequence). Only in-frame clones appear in the TCRdb table, and some are missing; sequencing was by immunoSEQ multiplex PCR. The sample records some 640,000 clones, around 89% being singletons. Concerning this clone itself: Antigen unknown.

This TCR was sampled from a person between 18 and 60 years old who received the Ad26.COV2.S COVID-19 vaccine or a placebo. The sequences come from peripheral blood, collected in a trial of Ad26.COV2.S vaccine versus placebo. This rearrangement joins TRBV3-1 (or the pseudogene TRBV3-2) to TRBJ2-5; D call uncertain. CDR3 amino acids: CASISGLREETQYF. The CDR3 region has the DNA TGTGCCAGCATTTCTGGATTGAGAGAAGAGACCCAGTACTTC.